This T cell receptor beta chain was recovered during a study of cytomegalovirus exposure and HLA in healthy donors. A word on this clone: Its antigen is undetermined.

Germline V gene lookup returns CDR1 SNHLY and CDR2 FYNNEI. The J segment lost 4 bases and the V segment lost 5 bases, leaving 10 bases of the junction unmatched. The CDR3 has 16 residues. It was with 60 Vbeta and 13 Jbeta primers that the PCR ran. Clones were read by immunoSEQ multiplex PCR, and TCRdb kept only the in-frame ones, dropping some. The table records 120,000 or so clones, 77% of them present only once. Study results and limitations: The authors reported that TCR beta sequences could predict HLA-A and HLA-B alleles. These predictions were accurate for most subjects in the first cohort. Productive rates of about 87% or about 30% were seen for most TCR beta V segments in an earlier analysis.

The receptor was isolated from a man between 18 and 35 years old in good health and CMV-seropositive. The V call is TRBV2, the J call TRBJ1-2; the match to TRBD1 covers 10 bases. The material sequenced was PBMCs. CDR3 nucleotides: TGTGCCAGCAGTCATCGACAGGGGGCGGAGATCTATGGCTACACCTTC. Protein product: CASSHRQGAEIYGYTF.